These T cell receptor beta chains were read from a single sample in a study of spatial heterogeneity in lung cancer. TCRdb analysed the 5' RACE reads with MiXCR anew, one entry per CDR3 protein. The sample carries 4,800 or so distinct CDR3 sequences, 20% to 25% recorded once. The material sequenced was lung tumor tissue, taken at surgery. The receptor set was obtained from a male donor with early-stage non-small cell lung cancer. Both conserved end residues are part of each CDR3. A D gene is named only where the DNA matches it firmly. The size field is filled for only some rows; it gives once, few, many or a size class.

v_call	d_call	j_call	clone_size	cdr3_aa	cdr3_nt
TRBV6-5	NA	TRBJ2-7	NA	CASSYGANSYEQYF	TGTGCCAGCAGTTACGGGGCAAACTCCTACGAGCAGTACTTC
TRBV7-2	TRBD2	TRBJ2-2	NA	CASSPRTSGRLNTGELFF	TGTGCCAGCAGCCCAAGGACTAGCGGGAGACTCAACACCGGGGAGCTGTTTTTT
TRBV12-3/TRBV12-4	TRBD2	TRBJ2-7	few	CASSFGAGELEQYF	TGTGCCAGCAGTTTTGGAGCGGGAGAACTCGAGCAGTACTTC
TRBV20-1	TRBD2	TRBJ2-4	few	CSASGGPGKNIQYF	TGCAGTGCCAGCGGGGGGCCGGGGAAAAACATTCAGTACTTC
TRBV5-1	NA	TRBJ2-3	once	CASSLDGTTDTQYF	TGCGCCAGCAGCTTGGACGGGACCACAGATACGCAGTATTTT
TRBV15	NA	TRBJ2-1	NA	CATSSGRDPYNEQFF	TGTGCCACCAGCAGCGGGCGGGACCCCTACAATGAGCAGTTCTTC
TRBV20-1	TRBD2	TRBJ2-3	few	CSLAGGPTDTQYF	TGCAGCTTAGCGGGAGGGCCCACAGATACGCAGTATTTT
TRBV20-1	TRBD1	TRBJ1-5	NA	CSASDRAVDQPQHF	TGCAGTGCCTCGGACAGGGCCGTGGATCAGCCCCAGCATTTT
TRBV20-1	NA	TRBJ2-7	few	CSATRDSSYEQYF	TGCAGTGCTACCCGGGACTCGTCCTACGAGCAGTACTTC
TRBV28	NA	TRBJ2-1	NA	CASSLTVTYNEQFF	TGTGCCAGCAGTTTGACAGTAACCTACAATGAGCAGTTCTTC
TRBV5-6	TRBD1	TRBJ2-7	many	CASSSTDRGLYEQYF	TGTGCCAGCAGCTCGACGGACAGGGGGCTCTACGAGCAGTACTTC
TRBV27	TRBD2	TRBJ2-1	few	CASSLLGRERENEQFF	TGTGCCAGCAGTTTACTGGGGCGGGAGAGGGAAAATGAGCAGTTCTTC
TRBV5-1	NA	TRBJ2-1	medium-sized	CASRLRDNVTHSYNEQFF	TGCGCCAGCAGGCTCCGGGACAATGTTACCCACTCCTACAATGAGCAGTTCTTC
TRBV4-2	TRBD1	TRBJ1-5	NA	CASSQGTGGNQPQHF	TGTGCCAGCAGCCAAGGGACAGGGGGGAATCAGCCCCAGCATTTT
TRBV9	NA	TRBJ2-1	medium-sized	CASSDHNEQFF	TGTGCCAGCAGCGATCACAATGAGCAGTTCTTC
TRBV7-2	TRBD2	TRBJ2-1	few	CASSLGSLANLYNEQFF	TGTGCCAGCAGCTTAGGGTCACTAGCGAACCTCTACAATGAGCAGTTCTTC
TRBV7-2	NA	TRBJ2-3	medium-sized	CASRESRTDTQYF	TGTGCCAGCCGAGAGTCCCGCACAGATACGCAGTATTTT
TRBV7-9	NA	TRBJ1-2	many	CASRGGPYGYTF	TGTGCCAGCAGAGGGGGGCCCTATGGCTACACCTTC
TRBV30	NA	TRBJ1-1	medium-sized	CAWSVRGRSNTEAFF	TGTGCCTGGAGTGTACGCGGCAGATCGAACACTGAAGCTTTCTTT
TRBV7-9	TRBD2	TRBJ2-1	NA	CASSLVAGSEQFF	TGTGCCAGCAGCTTAGTAGCGGGGAGTGAGCAGTTCTTC
TRBV11-2	NA	TRBJ2-3	medium-sized	CASSLIGTDTQYF	TGTGCCAGCAGCTTGATCGGCACAGATACGCAGTATTTT
TRBV9	NA	TRBJ2-5	medium-sized	CASSSYREGKETQYF	TGTGCCAGCAGCTCCTACCGTGAGGGCAAAGAGACCCAGTACTTC
TRBV10-3	NA	TRBJ2-5	many	CASSRQVEETQYF	TGTGCCAGCAGTAGACAGGTAGAAGAGACCCAGTACTTC
TRBV7-2	NA	TRBJ2-3	NA	CASSLGRSSTDTQYF	TGTGCCAGCAGCTTAGGGCGGTCGAGCACAGATACGCAGTATTTT
TRBV20-1	NA	TRBJ2-1	NA	CSARGSPAQGVEQFF	TGCAGTGCCAGAGGGAGCCCCGCCCAAGGGGTTGAGCAGTTCTTC
TRBV20-1	NA	TRBJ2-3	many	CSARMSSTDTQYF	TGCAGTGCTAGGATGTCTAGCACAGATACGCAGTATTTT
TRBV4-1	NA	TRBJ2-7	medium-sized	CASSQDGLSSSYEQYF	TGCGCCAGCAGCCAAGATGGGCTTTCGAGCTCCTACGAGCAGTACTTC
TRBV20-1	NA	TRBJ2-2	medium-sized	CSPKKGGAGGTGELFF	TGCAGCCCAAAGAAAGGGGGGGCAGGGGGCACCGGGGAGCTGTTTTTT
TRBV4-3	TRBD1	TRBJ2-6	medium-sized	CASSQEGGTGASGANVLTF	TGCGCCAGCAGCCAAGAGGGGGGGACAGGGGCGTCTGGGGCCAACGTCCTGACTTTC
TRBV29-1	TRBD1	TRBJ2-7	medium-sized	CSVPGQGTYEQYF	TGCAGCGTCCCGGGACAGGGGACCTACGAGCAGTACTTC
TRBV6-6	NA	TRBJ2-2	NA	CATYTGELFF	TGTGCCACCTACACCGGGGAGCTGTTTTTT
TRBV3-1	NA	TRBJ2-7	NA	CASSQEGGVIEQYF	TGTGCCAGCAGCCAAGAAGGGGGTGTAATCGAGCAGTACTTC
TRBV6-5	NA	TRBJ2-7	few	CASSYSSRAHYEQYF	TGTGCCAGCAGTTACTCGTCCAGGGCACACTACGAGCAGTACTTC
TRBV7-9	TRBD2	TRBJ2-3	NA	CASSYNYGLAGATQYF	TGTGCCAGCAGCTATAATTACGGACTAGCGGGGGCAACGCAGTATTTT
TRBV7-2	TRBD1	TRBJ2-7	NA	CASSLSQGAREQYF	TGTGCCAGCAGCTTATCACAGGGGGCTCGGGAGCAGTACTTC
TRBV12-3/TRBV12-4	NA	TRBJ2-5	few	CASSFSAAQYF	TGTGCCAGCAGTTTCTCGGCGGCCCAGTACTTC
TRBV29-1	NA	TRBJ2-7	few	CSVQQSYEQYF	TGCAGCGTTCAACAGTCCTACGAGCAGTACTTC
TRBV3-1	NA	TRBJ2-1	few	CASRGGHNEQFF	TGTGCCAGCCGGGGAGGACACAATGAGCAGTTCTTC
TRBV7-8	TRBD1	TRBJ2-7	NA	CASSFLGQGSYEQYF	TGTGCCAGCAGCTTCCTGGGACAGGGGTCCTACGAGCAGTACTTC
TRBV20-1	TRBD2	TRBJ2-5	medium-sized	CSAGVAGFIIETQYF	TGCAGTGCCGGGGTAGCGGGATTCATCATCGAGACCCAGTACTTC
TRBV7-9	NA	TRBJ2-1	large	CASSLPRAEGNEQFF	TGTGCCAGCAGCTTACCCCGGGCCGAGGGAAATGAGCAGTTCTTC
TRBV30	NA	TRBJ2-7	few	CAWSVNRYEQYF	TGTGCCTGGAGTGTCAACCGCTACGAGCAGTACTTC